This record looks at one T cell receptor (beta chain) sequence and its context. There is no known antigen for this receptor. No base quality information exists; no much larger clone differs at one position. This record comes from a study of blood T cell repertoires in COVID-19 (dated by TCRdb to 2020 to 2022). In the study overall: The collaborator samples originated in the United States, Italy and Spain and spanned the acute and convalescent phases of COVID-19. The material from the prospective study consisted of cDNA or gDNA derived from T cells, B-cell-depleted T cells, or PBMCs. Deeply sampled blood TCRbeta repertoires from subjects exposed to, actively infected with, or recovered from COVID-19 were included in the dataset. A freely available public database, intended as a resource for researchers studying the immune response to SARS-CoV-2, is where the repertoires were released. Samples came from the ongoing ImmuneRACE study (first 160 participants) plus 1,254 subjects from 6 global collaborators. The sample metadata nearly always contained a de-identified subject ID, COVID-19 status, age in years and sex. Where available, HLA class I and class II types were obtained from metadata supplied by the sample provider rather than from assay-based typing. The paper as a whole reports these results and caveats: How much clinical and demographic metadata was included differed by source and by participant, and the metadata was provided uncurated.

The immunoSEQ Assay, a bias-controlled multiplex PCR, was used to amplify TCRbeta CDR3 regions from genomic DNA. Processing in the source paper ran as follows. The number of nucleated cells in each sample was estimated from the amplification of reference gene primers within the assay. To quantify the absolute abundance of each unique TCRbeta CDR3 rearrangement, sequence reads were collapsed and filtered. For each sample, productive Simpson clonality was calculated by taking the square root of Simpson's diversity index across productive rearrangements. Here the immuneACCESS table is served through TCRdb, limited to in-frame sequences with V and J called. Missing clones are a known gap in these copies; in checked studies unresolved V genes cover under half, and the rest lacks a known reason. V and J calls and clone size are given by that table; D and trimming were obtained from the DNA. The sample profile shows some 490,000 clones; about 88% of them were found once. Together, the top ten hold around 7.9% of the sample.

Participants in the prospective study were enrolled through a virtual design, were aged about 18 to 90 years, and lived in 24 United States geographic areas. In the prospective study, cohorts were assigned on the basis of participant-reported clinical history obtained from a screening survey and a study questionnaire. For ImmuneRACE Cohort 3, a participant was defined as recovered based on two consecutive negative NP/OP PCR tests, clearance by a healthcare professional, or resolution of symptoms. In the prospective study, whole blood, serum and a nasopharyngeal or oropharyngeal swab were collected from each participant by mobile phlebotomists. Additional blood draws and questionnaires over an approximately two-month period could optionally be provided by prospective study participants. Blood samples from the prospective study were shipped frozen or at room temperature prior to DNA extraction. The CDR3 covers 16 residues, taking in both the cysteine and the phenylalanine. The sequence is cut down to CDR3 DNA, 48 bases in frame from base 1. Via the germline V gene (reference sequence), CDR1 is LNHDA and CDR2 SQIVND. V loses 5 bases, J loses 2 bases, and the germline ends lie 16 bases apart.

What was sequenced was PBMCs or T cells enriched from blood (not recorded which). The receptor was derived from a woman aged 55-69 years who had recovered from COVID-19. The chain links TRBV19 with TRBJ1-3; no D gene call is confident. The CDR3 is CASSSPSVGAGNTIYF. In nucleotides, the sequence is TGTGCCAGTAGTTCCCCTAGCGTGGGTGCTGGAAACACCATATATTTT.